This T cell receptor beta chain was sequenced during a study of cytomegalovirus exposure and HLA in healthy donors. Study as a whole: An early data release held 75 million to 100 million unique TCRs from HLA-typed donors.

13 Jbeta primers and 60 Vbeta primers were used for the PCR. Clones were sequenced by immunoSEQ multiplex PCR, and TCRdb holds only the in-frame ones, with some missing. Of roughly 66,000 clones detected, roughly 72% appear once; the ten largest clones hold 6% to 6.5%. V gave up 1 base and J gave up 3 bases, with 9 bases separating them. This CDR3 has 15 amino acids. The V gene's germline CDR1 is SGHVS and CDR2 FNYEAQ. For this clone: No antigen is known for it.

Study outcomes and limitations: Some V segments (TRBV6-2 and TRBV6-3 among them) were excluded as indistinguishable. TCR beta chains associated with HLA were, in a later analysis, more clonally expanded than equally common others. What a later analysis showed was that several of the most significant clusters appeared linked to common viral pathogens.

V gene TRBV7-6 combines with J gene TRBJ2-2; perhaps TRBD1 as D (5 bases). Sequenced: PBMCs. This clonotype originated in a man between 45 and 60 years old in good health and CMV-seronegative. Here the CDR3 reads CASSLEQVDTGELFF. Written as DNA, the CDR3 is TGTGCCAGCAGCTTAGAACAGGTGGACACCGGGGAGCTGTTTTTT.